These 7 T cell receptor beta chains were all obtained from the same sample, sequenced in a study of blood T cell repertoires in COVID-19. Profiled with immunoSEQ multiplex PCR; TCRdb holds only in-frame clones, not every one. Of 35,000 to 50,000 clones in the sample, more than 70% were seen once. Sequenced material: peripheral blood. All receptors derive from a human donor in a cohort sampled during active COVID-19.

The rearrangement joins TRBV20-1 to TRBJ1-1; D unclear. This CDR3 comprises 11 residues. Germline CDR1 and CDR2: DFQATT and SNEGSKA (reference sequence). Trimming took off 7 bases at V and 7 bases at J, with 13 bases between the two ends. The CDR3 sequence is CSGRRIGEAFF. CDR3 nucleotides: TGCAGTGGGCGGCGAATTGGTGAAGCTTTCTTT.

The chain carries TRBV7-9 and TRBJ2-1; D is possibly TRBD2 (6 bases). Trimming cost V 4 bases and J 2 bases, with 12 bases left between them. CDR1 SEHNR and CDR2 FQNEAQ come from the germline V gene (reference sequence). This CDR3 is 15 amino acids long. CDR3 protein: CASSSLRGPYNEQFF. Here the CDR3 DNA reads TGTGCCAGCAGCTCCCTGCGGGGCCCCTACAATGAGCAGTTCTTC. The complete variable domain, with remaining parts taken from reference TRBV7-9 and TRBJ2-1, reads DTGVSQNPRHKITKRGQNVTFRCDPISEHNRLYWYRQTLGQGPEFLTYFQNEAQLEKSRLLSDRFSAERPKGSFSTLEIQRTEQGDSAMYLCASSSLRGPYNEQFFGPGTRLTVL.

A few counts support this clone. Sequence at one end of the junction differs from germline and may be a read error. The chain recombines TRBV6-5 with TRBJ2-7; 10 positions agree with TRBD2. The CDR3 is 14 amino acids. Looked up from germline, CDR1 is MNHEY and CDR2 is SVGAGI. CDR3 DNA: TGTGCCAGCAGTCCCGGCTTTGGCGTAGGACTAGCGGTTTTC. It encodes CASSPGFGVGLAVF.

Concerning this clone: One end of the junction varies from germline; a read error may be responsible. The V call is TRBV10-3, the J call TRBJ2-1, with D tentatively TRBD2 (7 bases). Germline-derived CDR1 and CDR2 are ENHRY and SYGVKD. The CDR3 is 14 amino acids. CDR3 DNA sequence: TGTGCCATCACTGAGCGGGGACAATACAATGAGCAGTTCTTC. This translates into CAITERGQYNEQFF.

The chain is built from TRBV3-1 (or the pseudogene TRBV3-2) and TRBJ2-6, with D hard to call. Germline V CDR1 and CDR2: LGHDT, YNNKEL (reference sequence). V gave up 1 base and J gave up 5 bases, with 15 bases separating them. CDR3 size: 17 residues. For the CDR3, the DNA is TGTGCCAGCAGCCAAGGTGCGGCAACCACTAGGGCCAACGTCCTGACTTTC. This sequence encodes CASSQGAATTRANVLTF.

The V call is TRBV3-1 (or the pseudogene TRBV3-2), the J call TRBJ1-6; 8 bases agree with TRBD1. This CDR3 spans 15 amino acids. The germline V gene encodes CDR1 LGHDT and CDR2 YNNKEL (reference sequence). V shed 5 bases, J shed 6 bases, and the junction held 6 bases outside the gene matches. The CDR3 DNA follows: TGTGCCAGCAGCACCGGGACAGGTCTTAATTCACCCCTCCACTTT. Amino acid sequence: CASSTGTGLNSPLHF.

This chain joins TRBV6-5 and TRBJ2-5; tentative D call: TRBD1 (5 bases). Germline V CDR1 and CDR2: MNHEY, SVGAGI. CDR3 size: 15 residues. V lost 11 bases and J lost 4, with 23 bases in between. The CDR3 reads CACTSGPLSRETQYF. The DNA of the CDR3 is TGTGCCTGCACGTCAGGGCCCCTATCACGAGAGACCCAGTACTTC.